This T cell receptor beta chain was sequenced during a study of regulatory T cells in long-lasting Graves disease. This clonotype has ten or more counts. Antigen specificity is unknown. Indicated time point: newly diagnosed GD, antithyroid drugs for less than 3 months. Isolated PBMC RNA provided the starting material for the TCR library. Through Arm-PCR of CDR3 regions and iRepertoire HTBI primers, TCR beta libraries were built. Each CDR3 protein gets one entry after TCRdb re-called the multiplex PCR reads with MiXCR. In the table there are a few hundred thousand distinct CDR3 sequences, around 20% of which are singletons. From germline, CDR1 is DFQATT and CDR2 SNEGSKA (reference sequence). Trimming took off 5 bases at V and 4 bases at J, with 21 bases between the two ends. This CDR3 has 16 residues. Points from the study as a whole: TRBV28, TRBJ1-2 and TRBJ2-5 emerged as the favored segments in persistent disease. Whereas more than 950 public clonotypes were shared by new patients, persistent patients shared more, at approximately 2,700.

Separately, the same data were catalogued under a study of T cells in Graves' hyperthyroidism and ophthalmopathy. As reported in that work: First-round RT-PCR with HTBI primers amplified the TCR CDR3 region.

The material was peripheral blood mononuclear cells (PBMCs), obtained at new diagnosis, from a patient treated with antithyroid drugs. The clonotype originates from a woman in her thirties with Graves disease. V usage is TRBV20-1 and J usage is TRBJ1-5, with D perhaps TRBD1 (5 bases). The CDR3 DNA sequence: TGCAGTGCTGCTCGTCTCAGGGTTTCCTCTAATCAGCCCCAGCATTTT. Amino acids: CSAARLRVSSNQPQHF.